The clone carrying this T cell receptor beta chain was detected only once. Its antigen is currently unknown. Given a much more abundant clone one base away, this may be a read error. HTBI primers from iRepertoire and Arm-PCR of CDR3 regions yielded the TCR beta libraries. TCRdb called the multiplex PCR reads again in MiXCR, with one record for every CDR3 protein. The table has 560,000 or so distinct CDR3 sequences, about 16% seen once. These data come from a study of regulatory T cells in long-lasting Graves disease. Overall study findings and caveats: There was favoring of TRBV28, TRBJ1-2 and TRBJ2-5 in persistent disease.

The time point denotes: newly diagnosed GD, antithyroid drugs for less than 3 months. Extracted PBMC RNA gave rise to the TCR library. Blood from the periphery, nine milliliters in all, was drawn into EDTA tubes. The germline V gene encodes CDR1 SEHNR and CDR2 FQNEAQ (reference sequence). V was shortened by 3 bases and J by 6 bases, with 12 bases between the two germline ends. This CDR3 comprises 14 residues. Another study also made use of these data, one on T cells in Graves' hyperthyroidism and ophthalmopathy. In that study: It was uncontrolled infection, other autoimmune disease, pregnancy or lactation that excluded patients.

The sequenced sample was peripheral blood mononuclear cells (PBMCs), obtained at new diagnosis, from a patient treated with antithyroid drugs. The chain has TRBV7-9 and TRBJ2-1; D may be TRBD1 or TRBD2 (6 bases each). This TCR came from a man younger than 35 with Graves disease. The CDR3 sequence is CASSFRQEGNEQFF. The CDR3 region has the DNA TGTGCCAGCAGCTTCCGACAGGAGGGCAATGAGCAGTTCTTC.